The present T cell receptor (beta chain) was sequenced within a study of CD8 T cells in ankylosing spondylitis. Broader study findings: Matched ankylosing spondylitis synovial fluid reportedly showed significant enrichment of disease-linked clones. Earlier literature documents some of the motif variants in reactive arthritis synovial fluid and blood. What seemed typical of ankylosing spondylitis blood was a TCR beta motif built from 7 or 8 highly homologous variants.

This clonotype showed up just once. Its specificity is unknown. Construction of TCR beta libraries was performed using quantitative 5'-RACE with molecular barcodes. Via MiXCR, TCRdb re-called the 5' RACE reads, giving one row per CDR3 protein. The table lists roughly 400,000 distinct CDR3 sequences, about 20% of them singletons. Germline V gives CDR1 SGHTA, CDR2 FQGNSA. The V end was cut by 2 bases, the J end by 5 bases, with 15 bases between. This CDR3 region has 15 residues. This clonotype was obtained from a male donor with ankylosing spondylitis. What was sequenced was blood, either unsorted or a sorted T cell fraction (not recorded which). V usage is TRBV7-2 and J usage is TRBJ2-5; D may be TRBD2 (5 bases). In DNA form, the CDR3 reads TGTGCCAGCAGCTTACATCCTAGCTCGGGGGAGACCCAGTACTTC. Residues: CASSLHPSSGETQYF.